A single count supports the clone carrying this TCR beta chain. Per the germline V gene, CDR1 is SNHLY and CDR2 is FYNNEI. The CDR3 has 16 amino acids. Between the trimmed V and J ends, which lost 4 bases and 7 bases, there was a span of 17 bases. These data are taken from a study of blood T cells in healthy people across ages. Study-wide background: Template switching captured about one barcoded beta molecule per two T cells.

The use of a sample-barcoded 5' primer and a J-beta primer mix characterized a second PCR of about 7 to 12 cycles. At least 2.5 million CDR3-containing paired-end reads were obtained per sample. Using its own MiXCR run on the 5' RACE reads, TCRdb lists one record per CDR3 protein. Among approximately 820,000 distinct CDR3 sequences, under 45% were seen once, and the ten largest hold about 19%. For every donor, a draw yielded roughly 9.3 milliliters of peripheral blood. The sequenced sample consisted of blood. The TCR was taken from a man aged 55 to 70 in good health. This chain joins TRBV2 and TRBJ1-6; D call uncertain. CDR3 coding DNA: TGTGCCAGCAGTGGAGATAGAAGGGTAAAAAATTCACCCCTCCACTTT. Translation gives CASSGDRRVKNSPLHF.